These 13 T cell receptor beta chains were sequenced from one sample in a study of a mutant IDH1 vaccine in newly diagnosed glioma. Using immunoSEQ multiplex PCR, the repertoire was profiled, and TCRdb retains in-frame clones only, with some absent. The repertoire has about 61,000 clones, 80% of them found once; the top ten carry about 6%. Antigen specificity for these receptors is unknown. As to time point: week 11, during vaccination. A single vaccine dose contained 300 ug of mutant IDH1 20-mer peptide, and topical imiquimod was used with it. The sample here was PBMCs, taken from a glioma patient whose treatment included an IDH1 peptide vaccine. These receptor sequences come from a man aged 50 to 60 with glioma.

The chain combines TRBV6-1 with TRBJ1-5; D may be TRBD1 (5 bases). Germline-derived CDR1 and CDR2 are MNHNS and SASEGT. The CDR3 runs to 14 residues. Trimming shortened V by 1 base and J by 7 bases, and 11 bases separated the two germline ends. The CDR3 DNA sequence: TGTGCCAGCAGTGAAGGGGCAGGGAGGCAGCCCCAGCATTTT. Protein sequence: CASSEGAGRQPQHF.

The gene calls are TRBV2 and TRBJ1-4; D remains unclear. The V and J ends lost 4 bases and 8 bases respectively, with 14 bases between them. CDR1 and CDR2 (germline): SNHLY, FYNNEI. CDR3 length: 14 amino acids. Written as DNA, the CDR3 is TGTGCCAGCAGTGTTGAGGCAGGACCCGAAAAACTGTTTTTT. Translated: CASSVEAGPEKLFF.

The J gene is TRBJ2-7, the V gene TRBV27; D is unclear. The CDR3 sequence is 15 residues long. Germline V lookup: CDR1 MNHEY, CDR2 SMNVEV (reference sequence). Trimming took 3 bases from V and 1 from J, leaving 13 bases between them. The CDR3: CASSLGFGSSYEQYF. The CDR3 DNA reads TGTGCCAGCAGTTTGGGCTTCGGGTCGTCCTACGAGCAGTACTTC.

The V and J genes are TRBV5-6 and TRBJ1-1, with 7 bases matching TRBD1. CDR1 is SGHDT, CDR2 YYEEEE, per germline. This CDR3 has 15 amino acids. The V gene end was trimmed by 4 bases and the J gene end by 9 bases; junction bases not matched to a gene: 15. Here the CDR3 DNA reads TGTGCCAGCAGCCCTATCGGACAGGCCGCCCGGAAAGCTTTCTTT. This translates into CASSPIGQAARKAFF.

This rearrangement joins TRBV28 to TRBJ2-5; D tentatively fits TRBD1 or TRBD2 (5 bases each). Between the trimmed V and J ends, which lost 5 bases and 3 bases, there was a span of 22 bases. Per germline, CDR1 MDHEN and CDR2 SYDVKM. The CDR3 spans 17 residues. In nucleotides, the CDR3 is TGTGCCAGCAGTAATCTGGGGCTAGGGAGAATAGAAGAGACCCAGTACTTC. As protein: CASSNLGLGRIEETQYF. Using reference TRBV28 and TRBJ2-5 for the parts outside the CDR3, the full variable domain is DVKVTQSSRYLVKRTGEKVFLECVQDMDHENMFWYRQDPGLGLRLIYFSYDVKMKEKGDIPEGYSVSREKKERFSLILESASTNQTSMYLCASSNLGLGRIEETQYFGPGTRLLVL.

The gene calls are TRBV6-6 and TRBJ2-1, with 8 bases that match TRBD2. The V gene end was trimmed by 6 bases and the J gene end by 8 bases; junction bases not matched to a gene: 12. CDR1 is MNHNY, CDR2 SVGAGI, per germline (reference sequence). The CDR3 sequence is 15 residues long. DNA of the CDR3: TGTGCCAGCAGCCCTTGGAGCGGGAGCCTCGATGAGCAGTTCTTC. This codes for CASSPWSGSLDEQFF.

The chain is built from TRBV5-5 and TRBJ2-7; D is uncertain. Germline V gene sequence: CDR1 SGHKS, CDR2 YYEKEE (reference sequence). CDR3 length equals 13 residues. The V end lost 2 bases, the J end lost 0 bases, and 6 bases lay between the germline ends. This CDR3 reads CASSFRGSYEQYF. The CDR3 DNA reads as TGTGCCAGCAGCTTCCGAGGCTCCTACGAGCAGTACTTC.

The V gene is TRBV18, the J gene TRBJ1-2; possible D gene TRBD1, 5 bases. This CDR3 contains 13 residues. The V end lost 3 bases, the J end lost 3 bases, and 8 bases lay between the germline ends. Germline lookup yields CDR1 KGHSH and CDR2 LQKENI. This CDR3 reads CASSPQTDYGYTF. CDR3 bases: TGTGCCAGCTCACCTCAGACAGACTATGGCTACACCTTC.

The genes are TRBV5-4 and TRBJ2-3; the match to TRBD1 covers 9 bases. Per germline, CDR1 SGHNT and CDR2 YYREEE (reference sequence). Unmatched junction bases numbered 6, after V lost 3 bases and J lost 4 bases. The CDR3 is 15 residues long. The CDR3 reads CASSWPGQGSDTQYF. In DNA, the CDR3 is TGTGCCAGCAGCTGGCCGGGACAGGGTTCAGATACGCAGTATTTT.

The chain couples TRBV7-7 to TRBJ2-5, with D maybe TRBD2 (6 bases). This CDR3 has 14 residues. Germline V gene lookup returns CDR1 SSHAT and CDR2 FNYEAQ (reference sequence). The V end was cut by 4 bases, the J end by 2 bases, with 11 bases between. CDR3 sequence (DNA): TGTGCCAGCAGCTACGGGACTGATCAAGAGACCCAGTACTTC. Translation gives CASSYGTDQETQYF.

The chain links TRBV4-3 to TRBJ2-3; 11 nucleotides match TRBD2. The CDR3 is 17 amino acids. Germline V gene lookup returns CDR1 LGHNA and CDR2 YSLEER. J lost 4 bases, V lost 1 base, and 7 bases had no gene match. CDR3: CASSQGLTSGGADTQYF. The CDR3 DNA reads as TGCGCCAGCAGCCAAGGCCTCACTAGCGGGGGCGCAGATACGCAGTATTTT.

The V call is TRBV4-1, the J call TRBJ1-1; 10 nucleotides line up with TRBD1. The CDR3 extends over 16 amino acids. Germline V gene sequence: CDR1 MGHRA, CDR2 YSYEKL. V trimming: 6 bases; J trimming: 5 bases; junction bases outside the gene matches: 12. CDR3 DNA sequence: TGCGCCAGCAGTCGGACAGGGGGTCGATCGGGGACTGAAGCTTTCTTT. It translates to CASSRTGGRSGTEAFF.

This chain uses TRBV7-9 with TRBJ2-6; no firm D call. The CDR3 is 16 amino acids. The V gene lost 2 bases and the J gene lost 2 bases, with 10 bases spanning the gap. Looked up from germline, CDR1 is SEHNR and CDR2 is FQNEAQ (reference sequence). This CDR3 reads CASSLYTNTGANVLTF. For the CDR3, the DNA is TGTGCCAGCAGCTTATACACAAATACTGGGGCCAACGTCCTGACTTTC.